Listed here are 20 T cell receptor beta chains from one sample, sequenced in a study of blood T cell repertoires in COVID-19. Some clones are missing from TCRdb's copy, which holds only in-frame ones; the method was immunoSEQ multiplex PCR. The table includes over 70,000 clones, 86% detected once. Sequencing was done on a sample of peripheral blood. Every receptor here comes from a human donor in a cohort sampled during active COVID-19.

The chain uses TRBV6-6 and TRBJ2-1, with TRBD2 matching over 7 bases. The CDR3 extends over 15 amino acids. V shed 8 bases and J 0 bases; nucleotides not matched to a gene: 7. Germline V gene data show CDR1 as MNHNY and CDR2 as SVGAGI (reference sequence). The CDR3 spells CASCGGGSSYNEQFF. CDR3 bases: TGTGCCAGCTGTGGGGGGGGAAGCTCCTACAATGAGCAGTTCTTC.

The chain uses TRBV19 and TRBJ2-3, with TRBD2 as a possible D gene (6 bases). CDR1 and CDR2 (germline): LNHDA, SQIVND (reference sequence). Trimming removed 5 bases from V and 2 bases from J, with 14 bases in between. The CDR3 totals 15 residues. Written as DNA, the CDR3 is TGTGCCAGTAGTCCAATTAGCGGTTCCACAGATACGCAGTATTTT. Translation gives CASSPISGSTDTQYF.

The chain employs TRBV27 and TRBJ1-1, with 7 bases that match TRBD1. Germline V gene data show CDR1 as MNHEY and CDR2 as SMNVEV (reference sequence). Trimming cost V 5 bases and J 1 base; bases outside gene matches: 16. The CDR3 is 18 amino acids. CDR3 protein: CASSLLIHPTGPNTEAFF. Here the CDR3 DNA reads TGTGCCAGCAGTCTACTCATCCACCCGACAGGGCCGAACACTGAAGCTTTCTTT.

This clone came up once. The chain has TRBV3-1 (or the pseudogene TRBV3-2) and TRBJ1-1, with D perhaps matching TRBD1 (6 bases). The CDR3 has 15 amino acids. Trimming took 3 bases from V and 7 from J, leaving 18 bases between them. From germline, CDR1 is LGHDT and CDR2 YNNKEL (reference sequence). The CDR3 nucleotides are TGTGCCAGCAGCCACCGAGGCCCAGGGGTGGATGAAGCTTTCTTT. It codes for CASSHRGPGVDEAFF.

The J gene is TRBJ1-2, the V gene TRBV6-5; weak D call: TRBD1 (6 bases). CDR3 length: 15 residues. Per the germline V gene, CDR1 is MNHEY and CDR2 is SVGAGI. The V end was cut by 7 bases, the J end by 6 bases, with 21 bases between. CDR3 sequence (DNA): TGTGCCAGCAACCCGATGGACAGCTTACTTAATGGCTACACCTTC. This gives the protein CASNPMDSLLNGYTF.

This chain uses TRBV5-6 with TRBJ1-5, with TRBD1 as a possible D gene (5 bases). Germline CDR1 reads SGHDT; CDR2 reads YYEEEE. This CDR3 is built from 15 residues. The germline V and J ends were trimmed by 0 bases and 2 bases, with 9 bases remaining between them. The CDR3 DNA follows: TGTGCCAGCAGCTTGGCAGGGTCGGGCAATCAGCCCCAGCATTTT. Its protein product is CASSLAGSGNQPQHF.

The CDR3 spells CASSFSGTYNEQFF. The CDR3 DNA reads as TGTGCCAGCAGCTTTAGCGGGACATACAATGAGCAGTTCTTC. V gene TRBV7-3 combines with J gene TRBJ2-1; 8 bases line up with TRBD2. V lost 3 bases to trimming and J lost 4 bases; unmatched junction nucleotides: 2. This CDR3 spans 14 amino acids. Germline V gene data show CDR1 as SGHTA and CDR2 as FQGTGA.

J is TRBJ1-5 and V is TRBV9; D remains unclear. Trimming shortened V by 0 bases and J by 2 bases, and 6 bases separated the two germline ends. Germline CDR1 and CDR2: SGDLS and YYNGEE. The CDR3 is 14 residues long. The CDR3 spells CASSVGGGNQPQHF. In DNA form, the CDR3 reads TGTGCCAGCAGCGTAGGTGGAGGCAATCAGCCCCAGCATTTT.

The chain has TRBV5-6 and TRBJ1-4, with TRBD1 matching over 10 bases. Germline V gene sequence: CDR1 SGHDT, CDR2 YYEEEE. With 5 bases clipped from V and 7 bases from J, the junction kept 17 bases outside the gene matches. The CDR3 runs to 18 residues. DNA of the CDR3: TGTGCCAGCAGTAGAGCGGGACAGGGGACGTTTTTAGGTGAAAAACTGTTTTTT. It translates to CASSRAGQGTFLGEKLFF.

The chain is built from TRBV6-5 and TRBJ2-7; 7 nucleotides match TRBD1. V shed 6 bases and J 4 bases; nucleotides not matched to a gene: 6. This CDR3 is 13 amino acids long. The germline V gene has CDR1 MNHEY and CDR2 SVGAGI. CDR3 sequence reads: CASSDRAQYEQYF. The CDR3 bases are TGTGCCAGCAGCGACAGGGCTCAATACGAGCAGTACTTC.

The chain is built from TRBV4-2 and TRBJ2-7, with 8 bases that match TRBD1. CDR1 is LGHNA and CDR2 is YNFKEQ in the germline V gene. Trimming at V came to 1 base and at J to 4 bases, leaving 6 bases not matched to a gene. The CDR3 sequence is 15 residues long. The CDR3 sequence: CASSQVRDRRYEQYF. The CDR3 DNA follows: TGTGCCAGCAGCCAAGTCCGGGACAGGAGGTACGAGCAGTACTTC.

The genes are TRBV7-2 and TRBJ2-7; 10 bases agree with TRBD1. With 2 bases clipped from V and 5 bases from J, the junction kept 3 bases outside the gene matches. Germline V lookup: CDR1 SGHTA, CDR2 FQGNSA. CDR3 length equals 14 residues. CDR3 residues: CASSLPGTGDEQYF. The DNA of the CDR3 is TGTGCCAGCAGCTTACCAGGGACAGGGGACGAGCAGTACTTC.

V gene TRBV25-1 combines with J gene TRBJ2-3, with D possibly TRBD1 on 7 matching bases. The CDR3 extends over 17 amino acids. Germline values: CDR1 MGHDK, CDR2 SYGVNS. With 1 base removed from V and 4 bases from J, the gap between germline ends came to 18 bases. The CDR3 here is CASSESGRQGGADTQYF. The CDR3 DNA follows: TGTGCCAGCAGTGAATCTGGTCGACAGGGAGGTGCAGATACGCAGTATTTT. Complete variable domain (other parts from reference TRBV25-1 and TRBJ2-3): EADIYQTPRYLVIGTGKKITLECSQTMGHDKMYWYQQDPGMELHLIHYSYGVNSTEKGDLSSESTVSRIRTEHFPLTLESARPSHTSQYLCASSESGRQGGADTQYFGPGTRLTVL.

This chain joins TRBV7-9 and TRBJ1-6; D perhaps matches TRBD1 (5 bases). CDR3 length: 15 amino acids. CDR1 is SEHNR, CDR2 FQNEAQ, per germline (reference sequence). Trimming took 1 base from V and 6 from J, leaving 10 bases between them. For the CDR3, the DNA is TGTGCCAGCAGCTTAGTTGGGGGGGGTAATTCACCCCTCCACTTT. As protein: CASSLVGGGNSPLHF.

V gene TRBV5-1 combines with J gene TRBJ2-7; D possibly corresponds to TRBD2 (5 bases). This CDR3 has 14 amino acids. Trimming took 0 bases from V and 6 from J, leaving 13 bases between them. Germline CDR1 SGHRS, CDR2 YFSETQ. The CDR3, as DNA: TGCGCCAGCAGCTTGGCCGAGGGCCTTTCCGAGCAGTACTTC. It codes for CASSLAEGLSEQYF.

This clone was counted once. The chain joins TRBV19 to TRBJ2-4; TRBD1 is a possible D gene (6 bases). The CDR3 consists of 19 residues. CDR1 is LNHDA, CDR2 SQIVND, per germline (reference sequence). Deletions cut 0 bases from V and 0 bases from J, with 18 bases between. This CDR3 is CASSIEGARGYAAKNIQYF. DNA of the CDR3: TGTGCCAGTAGTATAGAAGGGGCAAGGGGGTATGCAGCCAAAAACATTCAGTACTTC.

V usage is TRBV6-6 and J usage is TRBJ2-2; a weak D match, TRBD2 (6 bases). The CDR3 runs to 14 residues. Germline values: CDR1 MNHNY, CDR2 SVGAGI (reference sequence). The V end lost 11 bases, the J end lost 1 base, and 14 bases lay between the germline ends. Here the CDR3 reads CALAWGVNTGELFF. CDR3 DNA: TGTGCCCTCGCCTGGGGGGTGAACACCGGGGAGCTGTTTTTT.

CDR3 DNA: TGCGCCAGCAGCTCAGCAGGGGGAAACACCGGGGAGCTGTTTTTT. This translates into CASSSAGGNTGELFF. The J gene is TRBJ2-2, the V gene TRBV5-1, with 7 bases that match TRBD1. This CDR3 contains 15 residues. The germline V gene encodes CDR1 SGHRS and CDR2 YFSETQ. Trimming removed 3 bases from V and 2 bases from J; junction bases left unmatched: 4.

The chain uses TRBV30 and TRBJ2-3, with a possible D match to TRBD1 (5 bases). This CDR3 contains 17 residues. V shed 1 base and J shed 6 bases, with 23 bases lying between them. From germline, CDR1 is GTSNPN and CDR2 SVGIG (reference sequence). CDR3 protein: CAWSGRFYTTGLDTQYF. For the CDR3, the DNA is TGTGCCTGGAGTGGAAGGTTTTACACCACAGGATTGGATACGCAGTATTTT. Drawing the rest from reference TRBV30 and TRBJ2-3, the complete variable domain is SQTIHQWPATLVQPVGSPLSLECTVEGTSNPNLYWYRQAAGRGLQLLFYSVGIGQISSEVPQNLSASRPQDRQFILSSKKLLLSDSGFYLCAWSGRFYTTGLDTQYFGPGTRLTVL.

The chain carries TRBV9 and TRBJ1-1; 8 nucleotides line up with TRBD1. The CDR3 loop spans 16 amino acids. Germline CDR1 is SGDLS and CDR2 is YYNGEE. V lost 3 bases, J lost 5 bases, and 12 bases stayed unmatched. The CDR3 nucleotides read TGTGCCAGCAGCGGATCCGGGACAGGCCATAGGACTGAAGCTTTCTTT. Translating it yields CASSGSGTGHRTEAFF.